The 8 T cell receptor beta chains presented below share a single source sample, sequenced in a study of cytomegalovirus exposure and HLA in healthy donors. Primers: 60 Vbeta forward and 13 Jbeta reverse. Only in-frame clones appear in the TCRdb table, and some are missing; sequencing was by immunoSEQ multiplex PCR. Here the sample spans about 180,000 clones, 70% to 85% being singletons. The sample taken for sequencing was PBMCs. These receptors were obtained from an older woman in good health and CMV-seropositive.

This chain joins TRBV30 and TRBJ2-7; tentative D call: TRBD2 (5 bases). Germline V gives CDR1 GTSNPN, CDR2 SVGIG (reference sequence). The CDR3 is 13 amino acids. The CDR3 loop is CAYGGTLVDEQYF. The CDR3 nucleotides read TGTGCTTATGGAGGCACCCTCGTCGACGAGCAGTACTTC.

The chain carries TRBV23-1 and TRBJ2-1, with 7 bases matching TRBD2. TRBV23-1 is assigned to the ORF class and has an uncertain function. Germline trimming cut 1 base from V and 1 base from J; bases unmatched to any gene: 7. The length of the CDR3 is 17 residues. The CDR3 loop is CASSQFRGERSYNEQFF. DNA of the CDR3: TGCGCCAGCAGTCAATTTCGGGGGGAGCGTTCCTACAATGAGCAGTTCTTC.

The gene calls are TRBV7-8 and TRBJ2-7, with 9 bases matching TRBD2. Trimming at V came to 3 bases and at J to 8 bases, leaving 14 bases not matched to a gene. The germline gives CDR1 SGHVS, CDR2 FQNEAQ. This CDR3 region has 16 residues. This chain's CDR3 is CASSFEGGAGGLKQYF. The DNA of the CDR3 is TGTGCCAGCAGCTTCGAGGGAGGAGCGGGAGGCCTCAAGCAGTACTTC.

This clone was found once. The gene calls are TRBV6-5 and TRBJ2-7; maybe TRBD2 (7 bases). Trimming took 7 bases from V and 3 from J, leaving 13 bases between them. CDR1 and CDR2 from the germline V gene are MNHEY and SVGAGI. The CDR3 has 13 amino acids. CDR3 bases: TGTGCCAGCATGCAAGGGGGGGTCTACGAGCAGTACTTC. As protein: CASMQGGVYEQYF.

The chain joins TRBV5-1 to TRBJ1-4, with D possibly TRBD1 on 5 matching bases. Per germline, CDR1 SGHRS and CDR2 YFSETQ. Trimming took off 3 bases at V and 5 bases at J, with 14 bases between the two ends. The CDR3 runs to 15 residues. In nucleotides, the CDR3 is TGCGCCAGCAGCTCGCAGGGATCTCCCAATGAAAAACTGTTTTTT. It encodes CASSSQGSPNEKLFF.

In nucleotides, the CDR3 is TGTGCCAGCCAAGGAGGGGGCTTATATGGCTACACCTTC. Amino acids: CASQGGGLYGYTF. The chain couples TRBV28 to TRBJ1-2; 7 nucleotides match TRBD1. With 8 bases clipped from V and 5 bases from J, the junction kept 8 bases outside the gene matches. The CDR3 is 13 amino acids. The germline V gene has CDR1 MDHEN and CDR2 SYDVKM.

This clone was seen once. This chain joins TRBV9 and TRBJ1-2; the D is unclear. From germline, CDR1 is SGDLS and CDR2 YYNGEE. This CDR3 has 15 amino acids. V shed 4 bases and J shed 7 bases, with 20 bases lying between them. CDR3: CASSPQRGWRFGYTF. CDR3 nucleotides: TGTGCCAGCAGCCCCCAACGGGGTTGGCGGTTTGGCTACACCTTC.

V usage is TRBV25-1 and J usage is TRBJ2-2; unclear D gene. The length of the CDR3 is 14 residues. V was pared by 3 bases and J by 5 bases, with 10 bases between. Germline CDR1 and CDR2: MGHDK and SYGVNS. The CDR3 DNA reads TGTGCCAGCAGTGAGCACAGTTTTACCGGGGAGCTGTTTTTT. It encodes CASSEHSFTGELFF. Full variable domain (remainder filled in from reference TRBV25-1 and TRBJ2-2): EADIYQTPRYLVIGTGKKITLECSQTMGHDKMYWYQQDPGMELHLIHYSYGVNSTEKGDLSSESTVSRIRTEHFPLTLESARPSHTSQYLCASSEHSFTGELFFGEGSRLTVL.